This paragraph reports one TCR beta chain. Its target antigen remains unknown. Nothing much larger sits one base from this clone, and base qualities are not available. The label giving this sample's treatment or condition can be read as: 15 to 20 received Ad26.COV2.S at low or high dose, single or two shots; a few received placebo; per-sample allocation not given. Repertoires of vaccine and placebo recipients were sequenced from samples collected on day 63 after the first injection. Cohort 1b enrolled 25 adults aged 18-55 years at a single site in Boston, USA, between 29 July and 7 August 2020. As a vaccine, Ad26.COV2.S was a replication-incompetent adenovirus type 26 vector that expressed a prefusion-stabilized SARS-CoV-2 spike protein derived from the original Wuhan strain. The immunoSEQ Assay was the method used to sequence TCRbeta CDR3 regions. After extraction, genomic DNA underwent amplification by bias-controlled multiplex PCR, followed by high-throughput sequencing. On the authors' methods: To quantify the absolute abundance of every unique TCRbeta CDR3 region, sequences were collapsed and filtered. Usable DNA was measured by amplifying reference genes present in all nucleated cells, and TCRbeta template counts were normalized to that usable DNA to estimate T cell fraction. Repertoire TCRs were annotated as SARS-CoV-2-specific when V gene, CDR3 amino acid sequence and J gene were exactly matched to a known reactive TCR set. The reference SARS-CoV-2 TCR set came from MIRA and was filtered for enrichment in COVID-19-positive ImmuneCODE repertoires, removing public or cross-reactive TCRs. Using the MIRA antigens, annotated TCRs were further analysed by specific ORF or by position within an ORF. Depth was the summed frequency of annotated unique rearrangements, while breadth was defined as annotated unique rearrangements over total unique productive rearrangements. Group comparisons of TCR breadth used two-sided Wilcoxon rank-sum tests. TCRdb holds this immuneACCESS table with in-frame rearrangements only. Some clones are missing; in checked studies, unresolved V genes explain under half, and the rest has no known cause. Clonal size and the V and J genes are those of that table, whereas D and trimming came from the DNA. This sample lists some 410,000 clones; roughly 90% were detected once. Together, the top ten hold more than 1.5% of the sample.

This record comes from a study of Ad26.COV2.S vaccination and SARS-CoV-2 variants (dated by TCRdb to the early 2020s). Describing the broader study: Donors in the vaccine arm were drawn from COV1001, a multicentre, randomized, double-blind, placebo-controlled phase I-IIa trial testing Ad26.COV2.S in healthy adults. Participants in the trial were split at random into five groups of five each, receiving low-dose or high-dose Ad26.COV2.S once or twice, or else placebo on both occasions. The TCR-sequenced set comprised around 30 samples: around 20 Ad26.COV2.S vaccine recipients, 5 placebo recipients and 8 SARS-CoV-2 convalescent individuals. Throughout the experiments and outcome assessment, investigators stayed blinded to trial group allocation. TCRbeta repertoire sequencing was used to assess the specificity and breadth of SARS-CoV-2-reactive T cell receptors after Ad26.COV2.S vaccination. Ad26.COV2.S was given intramuscularly at 5x10^10 or 1x10^11 viral particles, as a single shot or as two shots 56 days apart.

Study-level results and caveats: Comparing responses between vaccine doses or regimens was not something the study was powered to do. Non-spike TCR breadth was comparable between vaccine and placebo recipients, consistent with the vaccine containing only spike. After vaccination, substantial breadth of spike-specific CD8+ and CD4+ T cell responses was reported. According to the authors, total T cell responses may have been underestimated by the TCR breadth and depth analyses. Ad26.COV2.S recipients had higher spike-specific TCR breadth than placebo recipients (P = 0.0014).

The input for sequencing was peripheral blood, taken in a trial of Ad26.COV2.S vaccine versus placebo. The TCR was taken from a person between 18 and 65 years old who received the Ad26.COV2.S COVID-19 vaccine or a placebo.

The sequenced DNA: TGTGCCAGCAGCGTCGGACAGGCTAACTATGGCTACACCTTC. It encodes CASSVGQANYGYTF. The chain was built from TRBV5-4 and TRBJ1-2; TRBD1 aligns with 7 central bases. Including the terminal cysteine and phenylalanine, the CDR3 comprises 14 residues. Only the CDR3 DNA stays, 42 bases, in frame from base 1. Here V drops 4 bases and J drops 0 bases, and the junction holds 3 bases not matched to any gene. The germline V gene (reference sequence) sets CDR1 to SGHNT and CDR2 to YYREEE.